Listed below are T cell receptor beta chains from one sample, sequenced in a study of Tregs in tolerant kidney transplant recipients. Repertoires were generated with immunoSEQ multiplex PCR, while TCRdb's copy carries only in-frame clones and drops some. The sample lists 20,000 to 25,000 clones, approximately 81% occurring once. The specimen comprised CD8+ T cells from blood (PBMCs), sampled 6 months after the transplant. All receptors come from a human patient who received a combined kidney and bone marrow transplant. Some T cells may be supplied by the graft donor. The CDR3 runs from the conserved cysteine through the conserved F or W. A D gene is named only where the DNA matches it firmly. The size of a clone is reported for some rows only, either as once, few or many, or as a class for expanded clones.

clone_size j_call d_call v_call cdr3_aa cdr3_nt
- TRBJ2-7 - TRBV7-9 CASSSGPGHSYEQYF TGTGCCAGCAGCTCGGGTCCGGGACACTCCTACGAGCAGTACTTC
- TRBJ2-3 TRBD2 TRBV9 CASSVPTSGGTDTQYF TGTGCCAGCAGCGTACCTACTAGCGGAGGCACAGATACGCAGTATTTT
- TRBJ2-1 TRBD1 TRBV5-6 CASSHGQGTYNEQFF TGTGCCAGCAGCCACGGACAGGGAACCTACAATGAGCAGTTCTTC
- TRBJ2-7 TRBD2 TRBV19 CASSIMLAGVHEQYF TGTGCCAGTAGTATTATGCTAGCGGGAGTACACGAGCAGTACTTC
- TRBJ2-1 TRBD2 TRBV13 CASSAAGTSGYNEQFF TGTGCCAGCAGTGCAGCCGGGACTAGCGGCTACAATGAGCAGTTCTTC
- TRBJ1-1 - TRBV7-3 CASSLELTGAFF TGTGCCAGCAGCTTAGAGCTAACCGGAGCTTTCTTT
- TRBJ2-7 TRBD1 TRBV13 CASSLGTGGSYEQYF TGTGCCAGCAGCTTAGGGACAGGGGGCTCCTACGAGCAGTACTTC
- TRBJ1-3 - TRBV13 CASSTTTGLDTIYF TGTGCCAGCAGCACTACTACAGGGTTGGACACCATATATTTT
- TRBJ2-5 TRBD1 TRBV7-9 CASSSTGGQETQYF TGTGCCAGCAGCTCGACAGGGGGCCAAGAGACCCAGTACTTC
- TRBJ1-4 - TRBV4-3 CASSQGTVRTNEKLFF TGCGCCAGCAGCCAAGGGACTGTTCGAACTAATGAAAAACTGTTTTTT
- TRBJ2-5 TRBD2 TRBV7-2 CASSLGVSGGDETQYF TGTGCCAGCAGCTTAGGGGTTAGCGGGGGGGATGAGACCCAGTACTTC
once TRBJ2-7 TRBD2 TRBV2 CASSPHSGAPTYEQYF TGTGCCAGCAGTCCCCATAGCGGGGCACCAACCTACGAGCAGTACTTC
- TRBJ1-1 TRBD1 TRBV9 CASSVSGGVNTEAFF TGTGCCAGCAGCGTTTCAGGGGGCGTGAACACTGAAGCTTTCTTT
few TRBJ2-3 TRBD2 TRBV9 CASSGSGGGSTDTQYF TGTGCCAGCAGCGGTAGCGGGGGGGGCAGCACAGATACGCAGTATTTT
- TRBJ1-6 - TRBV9 CASSVAGSSPLHF TGTGCCAGCAGCGTAGCGGGAAGCTCACCCCTCCACTTT
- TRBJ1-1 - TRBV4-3 CASSPSAYGTEAFF TGCGCCAGCAGCCCAAGTGCCTATGGCACTGAAGCTTTCTTT
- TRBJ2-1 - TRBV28 CASSPGPQQFF TGTGCCAGCAGCCCAGGGCCCCAGCAGTTCTTC
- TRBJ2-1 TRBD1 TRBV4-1 CASSLGGPYNEQFF TGCGCCAGCAGCCTAGGGGGCCCCTACAATGAGCAGTTCTTC
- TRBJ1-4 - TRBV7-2 CASSLAVLGADEKLFF TGTGCCAGCAGCTTAGCGGTTTTGGGAGCGGACGAAAAACTGTTTTTT
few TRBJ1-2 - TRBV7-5 CASSLDQGPGGYTF TGTGCCAGCAGCTTAGATCAGGGGCCGGGAGGCTACACCTTC
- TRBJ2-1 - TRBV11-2 CASSPGYNEQFF TGTGCCAGCAGCCCCGGCTACAATGAGCAGTTCTTC
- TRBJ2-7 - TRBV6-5 CASSYSGIRYEQYF TGTGCCAGCAGTTACTCCGGGATTAGGTACGAGCAGTACTTC
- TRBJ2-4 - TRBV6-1 CASSEIWTALNIQYF TGTGCCAGCAGTGAAATATGGACAGCCCTAAACATTCAGTACTTC
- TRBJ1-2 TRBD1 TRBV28 CASSANRGRGYTF TGTGCCAGCAGTGCAAACAGGGGGCGCGGCTACACCTTC
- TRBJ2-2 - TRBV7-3 CASSYTTTGELFF TGTGCCAGCAGCTACACAACGACCGGGGAGCTGTTTTTT
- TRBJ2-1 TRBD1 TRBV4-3 CASSQGQGFYNEQFF TGCGCCAGCAGCCAAGGACAGGGTTTCTACAATGAGCAGTTCTTC
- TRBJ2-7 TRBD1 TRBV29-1 CSALSDRVLDEQYF TGCAGCGCTCTCTCGGACAGGGTACTGGACGAGCAGTACTTC
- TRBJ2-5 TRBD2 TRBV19 CASTVGTSGETQYF TGTGCCAGTACCGTCGGGACTAGCGGAGAGACCCAGTACTTC
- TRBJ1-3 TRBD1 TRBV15 CATSRDFGDRKNTIYF TGTGCCACCAGCAGAGATTTCGGGGACAGGAAAAACACCATATATTTT
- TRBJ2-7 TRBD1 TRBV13 CASSLAGQGAYEQYF TGTGCCAGCAGCTTAGCCGGACAGGGGGCCTACGAGCAGTACTTC
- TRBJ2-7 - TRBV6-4 CASSDSVTSYEQYF TGTGCCAGCAGTGACTCCGTAACATCCTACGAGCAGTACTTC
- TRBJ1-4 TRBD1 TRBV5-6 CASSGGQGFEKLFF TGTGCCAGCAGCGGTGGACAGGGTTTTGAAAAACTGTTTTTT
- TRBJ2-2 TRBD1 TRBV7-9 CASSPTGTANTGELFF TGTGCCAGCAGCCCCACCGGGACAGCGAACACCGGGGAGCTGTTTTTT
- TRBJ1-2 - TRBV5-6 CASSFGIPRINGYTF TGTGCCAGCAGCTTCGGGATCCCAAGGATCAATGGCTACACCTTC
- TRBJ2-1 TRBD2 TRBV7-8 CASSLYFPSGISYNEQFF TGTGCCAGCAGCTTGTACTTTCCTAGCGGCATCTCCTACAATGAGCAGTTCTTC
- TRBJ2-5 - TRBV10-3 CAISESWDSGLGETQYF TGTGCCATCAGTGAGAGTTGGGACTCTGGGCTGGGAGAGACCCAGTACTTC
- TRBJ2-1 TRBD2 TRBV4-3 CASSQVVSGTSGYREQFF TGCGCCAGCAGCCAAGTTGTGAGCGGGACTAGCGGTTATAGGGAGCAGTTCTTC
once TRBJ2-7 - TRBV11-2 CASSLDSLRQYF TGTGCCAGCAGCTTAGATTCTCTAAGACAGTACTTC
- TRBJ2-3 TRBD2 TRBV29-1 CSVAGEGTQYF TGCAGCGTCGCGGGGGAGGGGACGCAGTATTTT
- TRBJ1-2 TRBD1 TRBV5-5 CASSPTATGGYGYTF TGTGCCAGCAGCCCTACGGCGACAGGGGGCTATGGCTACACCTTC
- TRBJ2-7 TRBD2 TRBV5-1 CASSPGLAGGPYEQYF TGCGCCAGCAGCCCCGGACTAGCGGGGGGACCCTACGAGCAGTACTTC
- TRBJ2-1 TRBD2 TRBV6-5 CASSTGGSSYNEQFF TGTGCCAGCAGCACGGGGGGGAGCTCCTACAATGAGCAGTTCTTC
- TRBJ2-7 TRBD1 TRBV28 CASSLWGQGNEQYF TGTGCCAGCAGTTTGTGGGGACAGGGTAACGAGCAGTACTTC
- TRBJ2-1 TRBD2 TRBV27 CASSTAGGGNEQFF TGTGCCAGCAGTACAGCGGGAGGCGGGAATGAGCAGTTCTTC
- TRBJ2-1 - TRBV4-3 CASSQGYPNEQFF TGCGCCAGCAGCCAAGGCTACCCCAATGAGCAGTTCTTC
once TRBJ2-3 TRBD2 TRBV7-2 CASSLRPSGRGTDTQYF TGTGCCAGCAGCTTAAGGCCTAGCGGGAGGGGCACAGATACGCAGTATTTT
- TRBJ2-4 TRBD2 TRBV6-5 CASSYGTSGGVDIQYF TGTGCCAGCAGTTACGGGACTAGCGGGGGAGTGGACATTCAGTACTTC
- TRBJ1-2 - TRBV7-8 CASRLTLDSAYGYTF TGTGCCAGCAGGTTAACTCTTGACAGTGCCTATGGCTACACCTTC
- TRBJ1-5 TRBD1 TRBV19 CASNTGTGVQPQHF TGTGCCAGTAACACCGGGACAGGGGTTCAGCCCCAGCATTTT
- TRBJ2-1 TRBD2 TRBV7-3 CASSSTSSGLAGRNEQFF TGTGCCAGCAGCTCCACATCTTCAGGGCTAGCGGGAAGGAATGAGCAGTTCTTC
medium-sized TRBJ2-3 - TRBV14 CASSQVGGVTDTQYF TGTGCCAGCAGCCAAGTCGGCGGGGTCACAGATACGCAGTATTTT
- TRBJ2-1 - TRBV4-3 CASSHQTAGPSSYNEQFF TGCGCCAGCAGCCATCAGACGGCGGGGCCAAGCTCCTACAATGAGCAGTTCTTC
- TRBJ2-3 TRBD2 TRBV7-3 CASSEPLAGDGTDTQYF TGTGCCAGCAGCGAACCTTTAGCGGGGGATGGAACAGATACGCAGTATTTT
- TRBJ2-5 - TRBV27 CASSLQGKAETQYF TGTGCCAGCAGTTTACAGGGGAAGGCAGAGACCCAGTACTTC
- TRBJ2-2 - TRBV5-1 CASAENLRVATGELFF TGCGCCAGTGCCGAAAACCTCCGGGTCGCCACCGGGGAGCTGTTTTTT
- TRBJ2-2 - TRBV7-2 CASSLLITNTGELFF TGTGCCAGCAGCTTACTTATAACGAACACCGGGGAGCTGTTTTTT
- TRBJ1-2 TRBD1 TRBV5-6 CASSFAGTGGADGYTF TGTGCCAGCAGCTTCGCGGGGACAGGGGGCGCTGATGGCTACACCTTC
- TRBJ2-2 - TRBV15 CATSREDPGTGELFF TGTGCCACCAGCAGAGAAGACCCGGGCACCGGGGAGCTGTTTTTT
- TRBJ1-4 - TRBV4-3 CASSQDPAGTNEKLFF TGCGCCAGCAGCCAAGATCCTGCCGGGACTAATGAAAAACTGTTTTTT
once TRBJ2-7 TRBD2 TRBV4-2 CASSPGLGPSYEQYF TGTGCCAGCAGCCCGGGACTAGGGCCCTCCTACGAGCAGTACTTC